This T cell receptor beta chain was observed in a study of T-cell reconstitution after alpha-beta-depleted transplantation in children. The library targeted TCRbeta and was prepared with unique molecular identifiers. TCRdb reprocessed the PCR reads via MiXCR and lists one record per CDR3 protein. The top ten clones hold roughly 27% of a sample with about 980,000 distinct CDR3 sequences, roughly 31% of them seen once. This clonotype was counted between two and nine times. The CDR3 extends over 13 amino acids. Germline V gives CDR1 MGHRA, CDR2 YSYEKL. The V gene lost 2 bases and the J gene lost 5 bases, with 9 bases spanning the gap.

The source of this sequence is a boy under two years old who had a stem cell transplant for SCID, so the T cells may come from the graft donor. J is TRBJ1-2 and V is TRBV4-1; D unresolved. This specimen was PBMCs, mostly from graft donor cells, taken 360 days after TCRalphabeta/CD19-depleted stem cell transplant. The CDR3 DNA follows: TGCGCCAGCAGCCAACAGGCCGTATATGGCTACACCTTC. Translation gives CASSQQAVYGYTF.